This T cell receptor (beta chain) was sequenced for a study of CD8 T cells in Susac syndrome. Concerning this clonotype itself: What it binds is not known.

Overall study findings and caveats: Susac-specific public clones found in total CD8+ repertoires numbered approximately 15, and those in CD8+ TEMRA repertoires numbered roughly 5. Only a relatively small number of individuals were included in the TCR sequencing and HLA analysis.

The patients with Susac syndrome were individuals who fulfilled the recently defined diagnostic criteria for disease that was either definite or probable. Reverse transcription of roughly 0.5 to 1 ug RNA was performed with random hexamers. Via MiXCR, TCRdb re-called the immunoSEQ multiplex PCR reads, giving one row per CDR3 protein. The table shows 75,000 to 95,000 distinct CDR3 sequences, with approximately 95% occurring only once. This CDR3 has 14 amino acids. The V gene's germline CDR1 is MNHEY and CDR2 SVGEGT. V was trimmed by 2 bases and J by 3 bases, leaving 9 bases between them. The V and J genes are TRBV6-2 or TRBV6-3 and TRBJ2-3; D gene uncertain. Sequenced input: CD8+ T cells from PBMCs. This clonotype was obtained from a human donor with Susac syndrome. The CDR3: CASSYGEVTDTQYF. CDR3 in DNA: TGTGCCAGCAGTTACGGGGAAGTTACAGATACGCAGTATTTT.